The next 2 T cell receptor beta chains were all read from a single sample in a study of blood T cells in healthy people across ages. Alongside a J-beta primer mix, a sample-barcoded 5' primer served in a second PCR lasting about 7 to 11 cycles. Each CDR3 protein gets one entry after TCRdb re-called the 5' RACE reads with MiXCR. The sample shows about 800,000 distinct CDR3 sequences, about three fifths of them seen only once. Sequenced material: blood. These receptors were taken from a man under 40 in good health.

As concerns this clonotype: A much more abundant neighbour one base away suggests this may be a read error. The chain recombines TRBV20-1 with TRBJ2-3, with no clear D. V was trimmed by 5 bases and J by 4 bases, leaving 7 bases between them. The CDR3 length is 11 residues. Germline V gene lookup returns CDR1 DFQATT and CDR2 SNEGSKA (reference sequence). The CDR3 region is CSAGLPDTQYF. The DNA for the CDR3 is TGCAGTGCTGGTCTCCCAGATACGCAGTATTTT.

In its sample, this clonotype was seen once. DNA of the CDR3: TGCGCCAGCAGCTTGTACCCCCGGGACAGGGTAGGAACTGAAGCTTTCTTT. Translating it yields CASSLYPRDRVGTEAFF. This chain uses TRBV5-1 with TRBJ1-1; 9 bases are shared with TRBD1. The CDR3 has 17 amino acids. Germline assignment: CDR1 SGHRS and CDR2 YFSETQ. V was pared by 1 base and J by 5 bases, with 12 bases of the junction left unmatched.